These 31 T cell receptor beta chains were sequenced from one sample in a study of T cells after yellow fever vaccination. TCRdb independently ran MiXCR on the 5' RACE reads; one entry per CDR3 protein. Seen here are 450,000 to 550,000 distinct CDR3 sequences, around 21% observed once, and the top ten hold about 13%. The specimen comprised PBMCs, sampled 15 days after the yellow fever booster vaccination. Receptors originate from a man aged 30 to 45 who received the YFV17D yellow fever vaccine.

J is TRBJ2-1 and V is TRBV7-9, with TRBD2 identical over 8 bases. Losses at the gene ends were 9 bases for V and 4 bases for J; bases not matched to a gene: 8. Per the germline V gene, CDR1 is SEHNR and CDR2 is FQNEAQ (reference sequence). This CDR3 contains 14 residues. CDR3: CASTGGGGYNEQFF. CDR3 bases: TGTGCCAGTACCGGGGGCGGGGGGTACAATGAGCAGTTCTTC.

This clonotype was seen only a few times. The genes are TRBV3-1 and TRBJ1-1; D call uncertain. There are 13 residues in the CDR3. CDR1 is LGHDT and CDR2 is YNNKEL in the germline V gene (reference sequence). The V end was cut by 6 bases, the J end by 1 base, with 9 bases between. The CDR3 here is CASRSYGNTEAFF. In DNA, the CDR3 is TGTGCCAGCAGATCCTACGGGAACACTGAAGCTTTCTTT. Together with reference TRBV3-1 and TRBJ1-1, the CDR3 gives the full variable domain: DTAVSQTPKYLVTQMGNDKSIKCEQNLGHDTMYWYKQDSKKFLKIMFSYNNKELIINETVPNRFSPKSPDKAHLNLHINSLELGDSAVYFCASRSYGNTEAFFGQGTRLTVV.

The chain joins TRBV20-1 to TRBJ2-1; D possibly uses TRBD1 or TRBD2 (6 bases each). The CDR3 totals 12 residues. Germline CDR1 DFQATT, CDR2 SNEGSKA (reference sequence). CDR3 in DNA: TGCGGGCAAGGGGGGAAACCAGAAGAGCAGTTCTTC. Its protein is CGQGGKPEEQFF.

This clonotype was seen a few times. This chain connects TRBV6-1 to TRBJ1-2; D unclear. Germline-derived CDR1 and CDR2 are MNHNS and SASEGT. This CDR3 has 13 residues. V shed 5 bases and J shed 6 bases, with 13 bases lying between them. CDR3 residues: CASSRSGAHGYTF. DNA for the CDR3: TGTGCCAGCAGTCGTTCCGGTGCCCATGGCTACACCTTC.

This clonotype occurred a few times. The V and J genes are TRBV7-9 and TRBJ2-7; D gene uncertain. The CDR3 runs 11 residues. Between the trimmed V and J ends, which lost 4 bases and 7 bases, there was a span of 8 bases. Germline values: CDR1 SEHNR, CDR2 FQNEAQ (reference sequence). The CDR3, as DNA: TGTGCCAGCAGCTCCAGTAGTGAGCAGTACTTC. This sequence encodes CASSSSSEQYF.

The rearrangement joins TRBV6-1 to TRBJ2-7, with 7 bases aligning to TRBD1. J was trimmed by 4 bases and V by 6 bases; bases with no gene match: 9. CDR3 length: 14 amino acids. Germline CDR1 MNHNS, CDR2 SASEGT. CDR3 residues: CASSRTGQVYEQYF. CDR3 in DNA: TGTGCCAGCAGCCGGACAGGCCAAGTTTACGAGCAGTACTTC.

The V call is TRBV12-3 or TRBV12-4, the J call TRBJ2-1; D call uncertain. V lost 0 bases and J 1 base, leaving 13 bases between the germline ends. The CDR3 has 17 residues. The CDR3 is CASSLAIGILSYNEQFF. Here the CDR3 DNA reads TGTGCCAGCAGTTTAGCTATTGGCATCCTTTCCTACAATGAGCAGTTCTTC.

This sequence joins TRBV27 and TRBJ2-3; TRBD2 agrees at 9 bases. The CDR3 loop spans 15 amino acids. The trim removed 2 bases at V and 4 bases at J, leaving 4 bases unmatched. Germline assignment: CDR1 MNHEY and CDR2 SMNVEV (reference sequence). The CDR3 region is CASSLVAGGSDTQYF. The CDR3, as DNA: TGTGCCAGCAGTTTAGTCGCGGGAGGGTCAGATACGCAGTATTTT.

There are many counts of this clonotype. In nucleotides, the CDR3 is TGCAGCGTTGGGGGGGATACGCAGTATTTT. Amino acids: CSVGGDTQYF. V is TRBV29-1 and J is TRBJ2-3; D may be TRBD1 or TRBD2 (5 bases each). The V end lost 4 bases, the J end lost 6 bases, and 5 bases lay between the germline ends. This CDR3 is 10 amino acids long. Germline CDR1 and CDR2: SQVTM and ANQGSEA.

This clonotype was recorded at least ten times. This chain joins TRBV20-1 and TRBJ2-2; D gene unclear. Trimming left V 1 base short and J 1 base short, with 7 bases between. Per germline, CDR1 DFQATT and CDR2 SNEGSKA (reference sequence). The CDR3 extends over 14 amino acids. The CDR3 DNA is TGCAGTGCTAGAGTTGGTGGGAACACCGGGGAGCTGTTTTTT. Translation gives CSARVGGNTGELFF.

This clonotype was observed a few times. The chain couples TRBV6-5 to TRBJ1-1; D is possibly TRBD1 (6 bases). Germline lookup yields CDR1 MNHEY and CDR2 SVGAGI. The CDR3 extends over 16 amino acids. The V end lost 3 bases, the J end lost 4 bases, and 18 bases lay between the germline ends. The chain's CDR3 is CASSYRDWGALTEAFF. CDR3 nucleotide sequence: TGTGCCAGCAGTTATAGGGATTGGGGGGCCCTCACTGAAGCTTTCTTT.

This clonotype was seen more than once but under ten times. Written as DNA, the CDR3 is TGTGCCTGGAGGGCAGACTCAAGCAATCAGCCCCAGCATTTT. Translation: CAWRADSSNQPQHF. The rearrangement joins TRBV30 to TRBJ1-5, with D hard to call. The CDR3 has 14 residues. The germline V gene has CDR1 GTSNPN and CDR2 SVGIG (reference sequence). V was trimmed by 3 bases and J by 1 base, leaving 10 bases between them.

The chain uses TRBV6-2 or TRBV6-3 and TRBJ2-2, with no clear D. The germline V and J ends were trimmed by 2 bases and 4 bases, with 8 bases remaining between them. There are 14 residues in the CDR3. Germline CDR1 reads MNHEY; CDR2 reads SVGEGT. CDR3 sequence reads: CASSYTLSTGELFF. The CDR3 DNA reads as TGTGCCAGCAGTTACACACTGAGCACCGGGGAGCTGTTTTTT.

The chain is built from TRBV2 and TRBJ2-2; 7 bases line up with TRBD1. After removal of 4 bases from V and 3 bases from J, the junction contained 5 bases not matched to a gene. The CDR3 is 15 residues long. Per germline, CDR1 SNHLY and CDR2 FYNNEI. The CDR3 DNA follows: TGTGCCAGCAGTGCGGACAGGCTGGACACCGGGGAGCTGTTTTTT. It translates to CASSADRLDTGELFF.

This clonotype turned up a few times. The chain recombines TRBV28 with TRBJ2-7; a weak D match, TRBD1 (6 bases). Deletions cut 0 bases from V and 3 bases from J, with 9 bases between. Germline V lookup: CDR1 MDHEN, CDR2 SYDVKM. The CDR3 loop spans 14 amino acids. CDR3 residues: CASSLWTDSYEQYF. Here the CDR3 DNA reads TGTGCCAGCAGTTTATGGACGGACAGCTACGAGCAGTACTTC.

The chain links TRBV5-1 to TRBJ1-4, with 7 bases fitting TRBD1. Trimming removed 3 bases from V and 13 bases from J; junction bases left unmatched: 12. The CDR3 is made up of 14 amino acids. CDR1 SGHRS and CDR2 YFSETQ come from the germline V gene. The CDR3 sequence: CASSWTDRAQRLFF. The CDR3 DNA sequence: TGCGCCAGCAGCTGGACTGACAGGGCTCAGAGACTGTTTTTT.

The V gene is TRBV6-1, the J gene TRBJ1-1; D gene ambiguous. The CDR3 has 13 amino acids. Trimming removed 4 bases at V and 4 bases at J, with 10 bases between. Germline V gene sequence: CDR1 MNHNS, CDR2 SASEGT. The CDR3 sequence: CASSVQPPTEAFF. The DNA for the CDR3 is TGTGCCAGCAGTGTTCAGCCGCCCACTGAAGCTTTCTTT.

This rearrangement joins TRBV4-2 to TRBJ2-7; D is undetermined. The V gene lost 1 base and the J gene lost 1 base, with 11 bases spanning the gap. Germline V gene data show CDR1 as LGHNA and CDR2 as YNFKEQ. The CDR3 runs to 15 residues. As DNA, the CDR3 is TGTGCCAGCAGCCAAGTGTACAGCCATTCCTACGAGCAGTACTTC. Protein: CASSQVYSHSYEQYF.

This clonotype came up a few times. CDR3 loop: CASSLVPGPNNEQFF. CDR3 DNA sequence: TGTGCCAGCAGCTTGGTCCCGGGACCGAACAATGAGCAGTTCTTC. The gene calls are TRBV7-9 and TRBJ2-1; possibly TRBD1 or TRBD2 for D (5 bases each). The V end was cut by 3 bases, the J end by 5 bases, with 14 bases between. Germline V lookup: CDR1 SEHNR, CDR2 FQNEAQ (reference sequence). This CDR3 is 15 amino acids long.

The table lists this clonotype with a few counts. This chain joins TRBV7-9 and TRBJ2-1, with D maybe TRBD2 (6 bases). CDR1 and CDR2 from the germline V gene are SEHNR and FQNEAQ (reference sequence). The germline V and J ends were trimmed by 4 bases and 2 bases, with 12 bases remaining between them. The CDR3 is 15 amino acids. CDR3 in DNA: TGTGCCAGCAGCTCCCACGGGGGAACCTACAATGAGCAGTTCTTC. It codes for CASSSHGGTYNEQFF.

The chain employs TRBV5-1 and TRBJ2-6; 8 bases are shared with TRBD1. Germline loops: CDR1 SGHRS, CDR2 YFSETQ. CDR3 length: 18 amino acids. Losses at the gene ends were 4 bases for V and 1 base for J; bases not matched to a gene: 10. DNA for the CDR3: TGCGCCAGCAGCATAGGACAGGGATTTGTGTCTGGGGCCAACGTCCTGACTTTC. Translated, it gives CASSIGQGFVSGANVLTF.

The chain carries TRBV12-3 or TRBV12-4 and TRBJ1-5; maybe TRBD1 (5 bases). Trimming took 5 bases from V and 0 from J, leaving 14 bases between them. The CDR3 is 16 amino acids. This CDR3 is CASSPAGQSSNQPQHF. DNA of the CDR3: TGTGCCAGCAGTCCCGCGGGGCAGTCTAGCAATCAGCCCCAGCATTTT.

Note on this clonotype: A clone one base away is much larger, so this may be a read error. V usage is TRBV18 and J usage is TRBJ2-7; D ambiguous. The V end was cut by 5 bases, the J end by 5 bases, with 7 bases between. The length of the CDR3 is 11 residues. The germline V gene encodes CDR1 KGHSH and CDR2 LQKENI. The CDR3 loop is CASSFSNEQYF. The DNA of the CDR3 is TGTGCCAGCTCATTCTCGAACGAGCAGTACTTC.

The CDR3 nucleotides are TGCAGCGTCACCAGGCGGGGGACGGCACGATGGGAGACCCAGTACTTC. This encodes CSVTRRGTARWETQYF. V and J are TRBV29-1 and TRBJ2-5, with TRBD2 matching 7 bases. Germline-derived CDR1 and CDR2 are SQVTM and ANQGSEA. The J segment lost 5 bases and the V segment lost 6 bases, leaving 18 bases of the junction unmatched. The CDR3 contains 16 residues.

The J gene is TRBJ2-7, the V gene TRBV20-1; 8 nucleotides align to TRBD1. The CDR3 sequence is 14 residues long. Germline values: CDR1 DFQATT, CDR2 SNEGSKA (reference sequence). V lost 3 bases and J lost 2; bases outside the gene matches: 6. The CDR3 loop reads CSARWTGTPYEQYF. In nucleotides, the CDR3 is TGCAGTGCTAGGTGGACAGGGACTCCCTACGAGCAGTACTTC.

V gene TRBV30 combines with J gene TRBJ2-7, with a possible D match to TRBD1 (6 bases). CDR3 length: 13 amino acids. The ends were cut back, 1 base at V and 5 bases at J, with 12 bases in the middle. Germline loops: CDR1 GTSNPN, CDR2 SVGIG (reference sequence). Here the CDR3 reads CAWSAGAHNEQYF. For the CDR3, the DNA is TGTGCCTGGAGTGCAGGGGCGCACAACGAGCAGTACTTC.

This chain connects TRBV19 to TRBJ2-1; TRBD1 matches at 7 bases. Germline lookup yields CDR1 LNHDA and CDR2 SQIVND (reference sequence). The trim removed 3 bases at V and 4 bases at J, leaving 9 bases unmatched. CDR3 length equals 16 residues. In DNA form, the CDR3 reads TGTGCCAGTAGTATGGGACAGAACCGGGGTTACAATGAGCAGTTCTTC. Translating it yields CASSMGQNRGYNEQFF.

This clonotype has just a few counts. As DNA, the CDR3 is TGTGCCAGCAGCTCGGGGGAGCTAGCGGGAGCGGCGACCGGGGAGCTGTTTTTT. It codes for CASSSGELAGAATGELFF. This chain joins TRBV11-2 and TRBJ2-2, with 10 bases identical to TRBD2. Germline V gives CDR1 SGHAT, CDR2 FQNNGV. This CDR3 contains 18 residues. Losses at the gene ends were 4 bases for V and 5 bases for J; bases not matched to a gene: 13.

Concerning this clonotype: With a much larger clone just one base away, this may be a read error. The rearrangement links TRBV11-2 to TRBJ2-1, with D hard to call. This CDR3 contains 13 residues. Germline V gene data show CDR1 as SGHAT and CDR2 as FQNNGV. In DNA form, the CDR3 reads TGTGCCAGCAGGGTGGGTTCCTACAATGATCAGTTCTTC. Amino acids: CASRVGSYNDQFF.

V and J are TRBV5-5 and TRBJ2-7, with TRBD1 identical over 8 bases. This CDR3 contains 15 residues. Germline CDR1 and CDR2: SGHKS and YYEKEE (reference sequence). V shed 4 bases and J 3 bases; nucleotides not matched to a gene: 9. This CDR3 reads CASSLQTGDGYEQYF. In DNA form, the CDR3 reads TGTGCCAGCAGCCTGCAGACAGGGGACGGCTACGAGCAGTACTTC.

In this sample, this clonotype turned up a few times. The V gene is TRBV20-1, the J gene TRBJ2-1, with D possibly called TRBD1 or TRBD2 (5 bases each). The CDR3 sequence is 14 residues long. Between the trimmed V and J ends, which lost 5 bases and 5 bases, there was a span of 16 bases. Germline CDR1 is DFQATT and CDR2 is SNEGSKA (reference sequence). CDR3 coding DNA: TGCAGTGCTCCCCTGGGGACGAGAAACAATGAGCAGTTCTTC. This codes for CSAPLGTRNNEQFF.